One sample yielded the 26 T cell receptor beta chains listed below, sequenced in a study of blood T cells in healthy people across ages. Primed by a sample-barcoded 5' primer and a J-beta primer mix, a second PCR proceeded for roughly 6 to 12 cycles. TCRdb called the 5' RACE reads again in MiXCR, with one record for every CDR3 protein. The sample records 700,000 to 950,000 distinct CDR3 sequences, roughly 50% being singletons. Source material: blood. All receptors come from a man younger than 45 in good health.

V usage is TRBV10-3 and J usage is TRBJ1-5; perhaps TRBD1 as D (5 bases). Deletions cut 5 bases from V and 6 bases from J, with 11 bases between. Germline CDR1 reads ENHRY; CDR2 reads SYGVKD. There are 13 residues in the CDR3. CDR3 residues: CAISPSGFQPQHF. CDR3 DNA sequence: TGTGCCATCAGTCCCTCAGGGTTTCAGCCCCAGCATTTT.

The chain joins TRBV20-1 to TRBJ1-1; no clear D gene. The CDR3 runs 12 residues. V was cut by 4 bases and J by 3 bases, with 9 bases left in between. The V gene's germline CDR1 is DFQATT and CDR2 SNEGSKA (reference sequence). This CDR3 is CSAIHGDTEAFF. The CDR3 region has the DNA TGCAGTGCTATCCATGGGGACACTGAAGCTTTCTTT.

This clonotype was seen ten or more times. The CDR3 spells CASSYVSVLAGDGEQYF. The CDR3 region has the DNA TGTGCCAGCAGTTACGTTTCTGTGCTAGCGGGAGACGGAGAGCAGTACTTC. The chain is built from TRBV6-2 or TRBV6-3 and TRBJ2-7, with 10 bases aligning to TRBD2. The germline V gene has CDR1 MNHEY and CDR2 SVGEGT. V shed 2 bases and J 7 bases; nucleotides not matched to a gene: 14. CDR3 size: 17 residues.

The chain is built from TRBV5-4 and TRBJ2-3; unclear D gene. The CDR3 is made up of 13 amino acids. The germline V and J ends were trimmed by 4 bases and 4 bases, with 10 bases remaining between them. Germline V CDR1 and CDR2: SGHNT, YYREEE (reference sequence). The CDR3 coding sequence is TGTGCCAGCAGCGTGGTCGACCCAGATACGCAGTATTTT. Its protein product is CASSVVDPDTQYF.

The rearrangement uses TRBV19 and TRBJ1-1; no clear D gene. CDR3 length: 13 residues. The V and J ends lost 2 bases and 1 base respectively, with 5 bases between them. CDR1 LNHDA and CDR2 SQIVND come from the germline V gene (reference sequence). For the CDR3, the DNA is TGTGCCAGTAGTATATTCCAGAACACTGAAGCTTTCTTT. Its protein is CASSIFQNTEAFF. Filled out from reference TRBV19 and TRBJ1-1, the complete variable domain reads DGGITQSPKYLFRKEGQNVTLSCEQNLNHDAMYWYRQDPGQGLRLIYYSQIVNDFQKGDIAEGYSVSREKKESFPLTVTSAQKNPTAFYLCASSIFQNTEAFFGQGTRLTVV.

The chain combines TRBV21-1 with TRBJ2-5; whether TRBD2, the table's D call, matches the DNA was not checked. TRBV21-1 is recorded as a pseudogene. The CDR3 loop spans 18 amino acids. The CDR3 spells CASSTKWDWAGLQETQYF. The CDR3 bases are TGTGCCAGCAGCACTAAGTGGGACTGGGCGGGCCTACAAGAGACCCAGTACTTC.

This clonotype has only a few counts. The chain employs TRBV5-6 and TRBJ2-3; D may correspond to TRBD1 or TRBD2 (5 bases each). The V gene's germline CDR1 is SGHDT and CDR2 YYEEEE. Trimming took off 4 bases at V and 0 bases at J, with 12 bases between the two ends. The CDR3 consists of 15 residues. CDR3 DNA sequence: TGTGCCAGCAGCCCTCTGGGGGTGAGCACAGATACGCAGTATTTT. Its protein is CASSPLGVSTDTQYF.

V and J are TRBV7-2 and TRBJ1-2; 8 positions match TRBD1. This CDR3 has 15 residues. Germline V gene sequence: CDR1 SGHTA, CDR2 FQGNSA. V was clipped by 5 bases and J by 4 bases; unmatched bases: 9. The CDR3 spells CASSPGQGASYGYTF. DNA of the CDR3: TGTGCCAGCAGCCCGGGCCAGGGGGCCTCCTATGGCTACACCTTC.

The sample holds one count of this clonotype. The V and J genes are TRBV15 and TRBJ2-4, with D maybe TRBD1 (5 bases). The J call may not be correct, given that the DNA end is closer to TRBJ2-7. The CDR3 sequence is 14 residues long. CDR1 is LNHNV, CDR2 YYDKDF, per germline (reference sequence). The CDR3 is CATSRDRVTYEQYF. CDR3 sequence (DNA): TGTGCCACCAGCAGAGACAGGGTAACCTACGAGCAGTACTTC.

The rearrangement uses TRBV6-5 and TRBJ2-3; a weak D match, TRBD1 (5 bases). Germline-derived CDR1 and CDR2 are MNHEY and SVGAGI. CDR3 length: 14 residues. Trimming took 3 bases from V and 5 from J, leaving 12 bases between them. The CDR3 region is CASSYRTLQDTQYF. In nucleotides, the CDR3 is TGTGCCAGCAGTTATCGGACACTACAAGATACGCAGTATTTT.

This clonotype was seen just once. The V call is TRBV20-1, the J call TRBJ2-7, with D tentatively TRBD1 (6 bases). The CDR3 covers 13 residues. Germline V gene data show CDR1 as DFQATT and CDR2 as SNEGSKA (reference sequence). The CDR3 DNA reads TGCAGCCAACAGGACAGACAATACTACGAGCAGTACTTC. It encodes CSQQDRQYYEQYF.

This clonotype showed up just a few times. This sequence joins TRBV13 and TRBJ1-2, with D possibly being TRBD1 (5 bases). Germline V lookup: CDR1 PRHDT, CDR2 FYEKMQ (reference sequence). Trimming shortened V by 5 bases and J by 8 bases, and 15 bases separated the two germline ends. The CDR3 totals 13 residues. In DNA form, the CDR3 reads TGTGCCAGCAGCCCTAGTTACAGGTCGGGCTACACCTTC. Its protein product is CASSPSYRSGYTF.

V and J are TRBV20-1 and TRBJ2-5; D gene unclear. The germline CDR1 and CDR2 sequences are DFQATT and SNEGSKA (reference sequence). The CDR3 consists of 12 residues. The V end was cut by 3 bases, the J end by 5 bases, with 10 bases between. CDR3 sequence: CSASSQLETQYF. CDR3 coding DNA: TGCAGTGCTAGTAGTCAGTTGGAGACCCAGTACTTC.

This chain joins TRBV20-1 and TRBJ1-6; no definite D call. This CDR3 comprises 13 residues. Germline CDR1 reads DFQATT; CDR2 reads SNEGSKA (reference sequence). Trimming removed 3 bases at V and 5 bases at J, with 8 bases between. CDR3 loop: CSASAGNNSPLHF. The CDR3 coding sequence is TGCAGTGCTAGTGCCGGAAATAATTCACCCCTCCACTTT.

This clonotype was seen repeatedly, ten times or more. The chain uses TRBV6-6 and TRBJ2-1, with no clear D. This CDR3 region has 12 residues. Germline CDR1 reads MNHNY; CDR2 reads SVGAGI (reference sequence). The V end lost 3 bases, the J end lost 6 bases, and 6 bases lay between the germline ends. The CDR3 region has the DNA TGTGCCAGCAGTTATAGCAGCAATGAGCAGTTCTTC. Its protein product is CASSYSSNEQFF.

The rearrangement uses TRBV24-1 and TRBJ2-5; D remains ambiguous. V lost 1 base and J lost 2, with 10 bases in between. CDR1 and CDR2 from the germline V gene are KGHDR and SFDVKD. The CDR3 loop spans 15 amino acids. CDR3 protein: CATSDLWTGQETQYF. The DNA of the CDR3 is TGTGCCACCAGTGATTTATGGACCGGACAAGAGACCCAGTACTTC.

The chain carries TRBV12-5 and TRBJ2-5; 8 bases map to TRBD1. Losses at the gene ends were 2 bases for V and 5 bases for J; bases not matched to a gene: 1. CDR3 length: 13 amino acids. CDR1 LGHNT and CDR2 FRNRAP come from the germline V gene. The chain's CDR3 is CASGLSGGETQYF. CDR3 in DNA: TGTGCTAGTGGTTTGTCAGGGGGCGAGACCCAGTACTTC.

This sequence joins TRBV21-1 and TRBJ1-5. TRBV21-1 is a pseudogene locus. The length of the CDR3 is 11 residues. The DNA of the CDR3 is TGTGCCAGCATCTTAACTCAGCCCCAGCATTTT. Its translation is CASILTQPQHF.

The V call is TRBV12-3 or TRBV12-4, the J call TRBJ2-4; D is undetermined. V dropped 3 bases and J dropped 13 bases, with 13 bases sitting between them. The CDR3 sequence is 12 residues long. Here the CDR3 DNA reads TGTGCCAGCAGTTTGGGCACCAAAGAGCAGTACTTC. Its translation is CASSLGTKEQYF.

A few counts support this clonotype. The chain employs TRBV7-2 and TRBJ2-5; maybe TRBD1 (5 bases). The DNA end is more similar to TRBJ2-7, so the J call may be wrong. This CDR3 comprises 14 residues. The germline CDR1 and CDR2 sequences are SGHTA and FQGNSA. In DNA form, the CDR3 reads TGTGCCAGCAGCTTAGCGGGGCCCCCCTACGAGCAGTACTTC. Translating gives CASSLAGPPYEQYF.

V gene TRBV30 combines with J gene TRBJ1-4, with D possibly TRBD1 on 5 matching bases. The V end was cut by 4 bases, the J end by 10 bases, with 22 bases between. In germline, CDR1 is GTSNPN, CDR2 SVGIG (reference sequence). The CDR3 runs to 15 residues. The CDR3 sequence: CAWTSLGSGRGKLFF. CDR3 in DNA: TGTGCCTGGACAAGCTTGGGATCGGGGCGTGGAAAACTGTTTTTT.

This clonotype was observed a handful of times. This chain joins TRBV20-1 and TRBJ2-3; 7 bases align to TRBD2. Germline lookup yields CDR1 DFQATT and CDR2 SNEGSKA (reference sequence). Losses at the gene ends were 6 bases for V and 2 bases for J; bases not matched to a gene: 17. The CDR3 extends over 17 amino acids. The CDR3 coding sequence is TGCAGTGCCCCAACCTCGAGGCTAGCGGATTACACAGATACGCAGTATTTT. Amino acid sequence: CSAPTSRLADYTDTQYF.

The V and J genes are TRBV6-5 and TRBJ2-4; 7 positions agree with TRBD1. The J call may be mistaken, given a closer DNA end match to TRBJ2-5. Germline V gene sequence: CDR1 MNHEY, CDR2 SVGAGI. This CDR3 is built from 14 residues. The CDR3 sequence is CASSTIGRGKTQYF. The CDR3 DNA reads TGTGCCAGCAGTACTATCGGCAGGGGGAAGACCCAGTACTTC.

The V and J genes are TRBV29-1 and TRBJ2-7, with a tentative D call TRBD1 (6 bases). Germline lookup yields CDR1 SQVTM and CDR2 ANQGSEA. CDR3 length: 17 amino acids. CDR3 DNA: TGCAGTCCCCCGTGGGCCAAACCCCGGGACACAGGTTACGAGCAGTACTTC. It translates to CSPPWAKPRDTGYEQYF.

The V call is TRBV6-2 or TRBV6-3, the J call TRBJ2-7, with no clear D. V shed 8 bases and J shed 2 bases, with 19 bases lying between them. The length of the CDR3 is 15 residues. Germline CDR1 is MNHEY and CDR2 is SVGEGT. As DNA, the CDR3 is TGTGCCAGCGGGCGGCTCCCGGAACATACCTACGAGCAGTACTTC. Amino acid sequence: CASGRLPEHTYEQYF.

This chain connects TRBV6-5 to TRBJ1-6; the D is unclear. CDR1 and CDR2 from the germline V gene are MNHEY and SVGAGI. This CDR3 spans 13 amino acids. The V end lost 8 bases, the J end lost 0 bases, and 5 bases lay between the germline ends. The CDR3 is CASLGSYNSPLHF. The CDR3 DNA reads as TGTGCCAGCTTGGGCTCCTATAATTCACCCCTCCACTTT.